Following are 10 T cell receptor beta chains from one sample sequenced in a study of immune evolution from preneoplasia to lung adenocarcinoma. Only in-frame clones appear in the TCRdb table, and some are missing; sequencing was by immunoSEQ multiplex PCR. Here the sample spans roughly 2,000 clones, 82% being singletons. What was sequenced was FFPE invasive lung adenocarcinoma tissue. The receptors were sampled from a person aged 50-59 years with lung adenocarcinoma.

The chain uses TRBV9 and TRBJ1-2; the D is unclear. The CDR3 is made up of 13 amino acids. Between the trimmed V and J ends, which lost 0 bases and 2 bases, there was a span of 5 bases. In germline, CDR1 is SGDLS, CDR2 YYNGEE. This CDR3 is CASSVGQNYGYTF. The CDR3 coding sequence is TGTGCCAGCAGCGTAGGTCAAAACTATGGCTACACCTTC.

This rearrangement joins TRBV7-9 to TRBJ2-5; no clear D. The CDR3 has 16 amino acids. Germline CDR1 reads SEHNR; CDR2 reads FQNEAQ (reference sequence). The germline V and J ends were trimmed by 6 bases and 0 bases, with 17 bases remaining between them. In DNA form, the CDR3 reads TGTGCCAGCAGTCCGGGCTGGGCGCCGTACCAAGAGACCCAGTACTTC. Translating it yields CASSPGWAPYQETQYF.

The J gene is TRBJ1-6, the V gene TRBV9, with D possibly being TRBD1 (5 bases). Trimming took off 4 bases at V and 8 bases at J, with 13 bases between the two ends. CDR1 is SGDLS and CDR2 is YYNGEE in the germline V gene. The CDR3 is made up of 14 amino acids. CDR3 residues: CASSPGGWDSPLHF. CDR3 nucleotides: TGTGCCAGCAGCCCGGGGGGTTGGGATTCACCCCTCCACTTT.

This sequence joins TRBV5-1 and TRBJ2-2; 11 nucleotides match TRBD2. The CDR3 sequence is 15 residues long. Germline V CDR1 and CDR2: SGHRS, YFSETQ. Germline trimming cut 3 bases from V and 5 bases from J; bases unmatched to any gene: 3. CDR3 in amino acids: CASSSPSGGTGELFF. Here the CDR3 DNA reads TGCGCCAGCAGCTCCCCTAGCGGGGGGACCGGGGAGCTGTTTTTT.

A few counts support this clone. The rearrangement joins TRBV27 to TRBJ2-7, with 8 bases lining up with TRBD1. V shed 2 bases, J shed 7 bases, and the junction held 16 bases outside the gene matches. The CDR3 contains 17 residues. Germline V lookup: CDR1 MNHEY, CDR2 SMNVEV (reference sequence). CDR3: CASSLRWGQAGPWEQYF. The CDR3 DNA follows: TGTGCCAGCAGTTTAAGGTGGGGACAGGCCGGACCTTGGGAGCAGTACTTC.

This chain connects TRBV28 to TRBJ1-2; 7 nucleotides agree with TRBD1. J lost 2 bases, V lost 3 bases, and 6 bases had no gene match. The CDR3 contains 15 residues. In germline, CDR1 is MDHEN, CDR2 SYDVKM. Here the CDR3 DNA reads TGTGCCAGCAGTTTGATGGACAGGAAAAACTATGGCTACACCTTC. It encodes CASSLMDRKNYGYTF.

V and J are TRBV5-1 and TRBJ2-1; TRBD1 might be the D (6 bases). The V gene lost 4 bases and the J gene lost 13 bases, with 21 bases spanning the gap. CDR3 length: 14 amino acids. The germline V gene encodes CDR1 SGHRS and CDR2 YFSETQ. This CDR3 is CASSPGTQGYYQFF. The CDR3 DNA reads TGCGCCAGCAGCCCCGGAACACAGGGCTATTACCAGTTCTTC.

This chain connects TRBV27 to TRBJ2-6, with 11 bases fitting TRBD1. There are 16 residues in the CDR3. Losses at the gene ends were 8 bases for V and 0 bases for J; bases not matched to a gene: 3. The germline gives CDR1 MNHEY, CDR2 SMNVEV (reference sequence). CDR3 coding DNA: TGTGCCAGCGGACAGGGGGCCAACTCTGGGGCCAACGTCCTGACTTTC. It translates to CASGQGANSGANVLTF.

This clone was seen a handful of times. The identical CDR3 is also encoded by other nucleotide sequences in the sample. The CDR3 nucleotides are TGTGCCAGCAGCCAGACGGGGCAGGGCCAATACGAGCAGTACTTC. It codes for CASSQTGQGQYEQYF. This chain connects TRBV4-2 to TRBJ2-7; the D call may be TRBD1 or TRBD2 (5 bases each). The CDR3 covers 15 residues. CDR1 and CDR2 from the germline V gene are LGHNA and YNFKEQ. Trimming removed 3 bases from V and 4 bases from J, with 16 bases in between.

The CDR3 loop is CSVGGTEAFF. The DNA of the CDR3 is TGCAGCGTCGGGGGCACTGAAGCTTTCTTT. The chain recombines TRBV29-1 with TRBJ1-1; possible D gene TRBD1, 5 bases. CDR3 length equals 10 residues. Germline loops: CDR1 SQVTM, CDR2 ANQGSEA. V was pared by 6 bases and J by 4 bases, with 6 bases between.